These 5 T cell receptor beta chains came from one sample sequenced in a study of blood T cell repertoires in COVID-19. TCRdb keeps only in-frame clones here, not all; method: immunoSEQ multiplex PCR. In the table there are 200,000 to 300,000 clones, 70% to 90% of which are singletons. What was sequenced was peripheral blood. The origin of the receptors is a young man with active or convalescent COVID-19.

The chain carries TRBV27 and TRBJ2-3; 8 bases agree with TRBD2. CDR1 is MNHEY and CDR2 is SMNVEV in the germline V gene (reference sequence). V gave up 3 bases and J gave up 4 bases; unmatched junction bases: 6. CDR3 length: 15 amino acids. CDR3 DNA: TGTGCCAGCAGTTTTGGGCGGGGGGCACCAGATACGCAGTATTTT. Translated, it gives CASSFGRGAPDTQYF.

This clone was seen only once. This chain joins TRBV3-1 (or the pseudogene TRBV3-2) and TRBJ1-5; D is perhaps TRBD1 (6 bases). Germline lookup yields CDR1 LGHDT and CDR2 YNNKEL (reference sequence). The length of the CDR3 is 14 residues. The ends were cut back, 5 bases at V and 6 bases at J, with 14 bases in the middle. In nucleotides, the CDR3 is TGTGCCAGCAGCGAGGGACAAATCAGTCAGCCCCAGCATTTT. It encodes CASSEGQISQPQHF.

This chain uses TRBV14 with TRBJ2-5, with D possibly being TRBD1 (5 bases). CDR3 size: 13 residues. Between the trimmed V and J ends, which lost 2 bases and 5 bases, there was a span of 9 bases. Looked up from germline, CDR1 is SGHDN and CDR2 is FVKESK. The CDR3 here is CASSQRGRETQYF. Written as DNA, the CDR3 is TGTGCCAGCAGCCAAAGGGGCCGGGAGACCCAGTACTTC.

This rearrangement joins TRBV4-1 to TRBJ1-1; tentative D call: TRBD1 (6 bases). The CDR3 length is 13 residues. Germline CDR1 reads MGHRA; CDR2 reads YSYEKL. V lost 1 base and J 6 bases, leaving 9 bases between the germline ends. CDR3 sequence reads: CASSQGQGSEAFF. The CDR3 DNA reads TGCGCCAGCAGCCAAGGGCAGGGGTCTGAAGCTTTCTTT.

This chain uses TRBV15 with TRBJ1-3; D gene uncertain. The CDR3 runs to 16 residues. Germline V gene data show CDR1 as LNHNV and CDR2 as YYDKDF (reference sequence). The V gene lost 0 bases and the J gene lost 0 bases, with 9 bases spanning the gap. CDR3 coding DNA: TGTGCCACCAGCAGAGATTGGAGGGACTCTGGAAACACCATATATTTT. Translating gives CATSRDWRDSGNTIYF.